The rows below give T cell receptor beta chains drawn from one sample of a study of blood T cell repertoires in COVID-19. The method was immunoSEQ multiplex PCR; TCRdb's version includes in-frame clones alone and lacks a portion of them. There are roughly 250,000 clones in the sample; about 80% occur only once, and 4.5% to 6% lies in the top ten. Material: peripheral blood. These receptors all stem from a woman older than 75 with active or convalescent COVID-19. CDR3s include the opening cysteine and the closing phenylalanine or tryptophan. The order of the fields is D gene, J gene, clone size, V gene, CDR3 protein, CDR3 DNA. D genes are given only for firm matches. Rows may omit the clone size; those that give it use once, few, many or a size class.

NA,TRBJ1-1,NA,TRBV2,CASRGDRLVIRAFF,TGTGCCAGCAGGGGAGACAGGCTGGTGATTCGAGCTTTCTTT
TRBD2,TRBJ2-1,NA,TRBV28,CASSRPGGENYNEQFF,TGTGCCAGCAGCCGCCCTGGGGGGGAAAATTACAATGAGCAGTTCTTC
TRBD1,TRBJ1-4,once,TRBV5-1,CASRGTGTPATNEKLFF,TGCGCCAGCAGAGGGACAGGGACCCCAGCAACTAATGAAAAACTGTTTTTT
TRBD2,TRBJ2-2,once,TRBV19,CASRGLAGGTNTGELFF,TGTGCCAGTAGAGGACTAGCGGGGGGCACCAACACCGGGGAGCTGTTTTTT
NA,TRBJ1-3,NA,TRBV5-4,CASSLSSDRNTIYF,TGTGCCAGCAGCTTGTCCAGCGATCGAAACACCATATATTTT
TRBD1,TRBJ2-5,NA,TRBV5-1,CASSLTGGAETQYF,TGCGCCAGCAGCTTAACAGGGGGCGCGGAGACCCAGTACTTC
NA,TRBJ1-1,NA,TRBV2,CASSLGGLNTEAFF,TGTGCCAGCAGCCTAGGCGGGTTAAACACTGAAGCTTTCTTT
TRBD1,TRBJ2-2,NA,TRBV6-2/TRBV6-3,CASSDQGQAFIRELFF,TGTGCCAGCAGTGATCAGGGACAGGCTTTTATCCGGGAGCTGTTTTTT
NA,TRBJ1-1,NA,TRBV6-5,CATIWGGEDTEAFF,TGTGCCACCATCTGGGGGGGCGAGGACACTGAAGCTTTCTTT
NA,TRBJ1-1,NA,TRBV3-1/TRBV3-2,CASSQPTTRRAEAFF,TGTGCCAGCAGCCAACCAACAACGAGACGGGCTGAAGCTTTCTTT
NA,TRBJ2-7,NA,TRBV19,CASSIAHSSYEQYF,TGTGCCAGTAGTATCGCCCATAGCTCCTACGAGCAGTACTTC
TRBD1,TRBJ1-1,NA,TRBV19,CASSGRTGNEAFF,TGTGCCAGTAGTGGTCGGACAGGGAATGAAGCTTTCTTT
NA,TRBJ1-2,NA,TRBV2,CASSEDWGLSSGYTF,TGTGCCAGCAGTGAAGATTGGGGGCTGTCTTCTGGCTACACCTTC
NA,TRBJ1-5,NA,TRBV7-6,CASSPPGDNQPQHF,TGTGCCAGCAGCCCTCCCGGGGACAATCAGCCCCAGCATTTT
NA,TRBJ1-5,NA,TRBV2,CASSGDFYPNQPQHF,TGTGCCAGCAGTGGGGACTTCTACCCCAATCAGCCCCAGCATTTT
NA,TRBJ1-5,NA,TRBV28,CASSFTGLYSNQPQHF,TGTGCCAGCAGTTTCACTGGGCTCTATAGCAATCAGCCCCAGCATTTT
NA,TRBJ2-7,NA,TRBV6-6,CASHEGGSYEQYF,TGTGCCAGCCATGAAGGGGGAAGCTACGAGCAGTACTTC
NA,TRBJ1-3,NA,TRBV6-5,CASQVTGEGNTIYF,TGTGCCAGCCAGGTTACAGGTGAAGGAAACACCATATATTTT
NA,TRBJ2-3,NA,TRBV7-9,CASAPDPAEARFRVDTQYF,TGTGCCAGCGCCCCCGATCCTGCAGAAGCGAGATTTCGGGTAGATACGCAGTATTTT
TRBD1,TRBJ1-2,few,TRBV28,CASSGRTGGLDGYTF,TGTGCCAGCAGCGGCCGGACAGGGGGCTTGGATGGCTACACCTTC
NA,TRBJ2-1,NA,TRBV7-8,CASSLAKVRGNEQFF,TGTGCCAGCAGCTTAGCCAAGGTCAGGGGCAATGAGCAGTTCTTC
NA,TRBJ1-3,NA,TRBV28,CASSLETSGNTIYF,TGTGCCAGCAGTTTAGAGACATCAGGAAACACCATATATTTT
NA,TRBJ1-6,NA,TRBV27,CASSTGPNSPLHF,TGTGCCAGCAGCACAGGTCCCAATTCACCCCTCCACTTT
TRBD1,TRBJ2-3,few,TRBV10-3,CAISPDRGADTQYF,TGTGCCATCAGCCCGGACAGGGGTGCAGATACGCAGTATTTT
NA,TRBJ2-1,once,TRBV30,CAWDGRGSSYNEQFF,TGTGCCTGGGATGGGAGAGGTAGCTCCTACAATGAGCAGTTCTTC
NA,TRBJ1-1,once,TRBV3-1/TRBV3-2,CASSPTGSGTEAFF,TGTGCCAGCAGCCCGACAGGTTCCGGCACTGAAGCTTTCTTT
TRBD1,TRBJ1-5,few,TRBV2,CASSMDRGGNQPQHF,TGTGCCAGCAGTATGGACAGGGGTGGCAATCAGCCCCAGCATTTT
NA,TRBJ1-2,NA,TRBV7-9,CASSLDSYGYTF,TGTGCCAGCAGCTTAGATTCGTATGGCTACACCTTC
TRBD1,TRBJ1-2,NA,TRBV5-1,CASRYGQGDYGYTF,TGCGCCAGCCGATATGGACAGGGAGACTATGGCTACACCTTC
NA,TRBJ1-6,NA,TRBV3-1/TRBV3-2,CASSQNGRGGLIPYSPLHF,TGTGCCAGCAGCCAAAACGGGCGGGGGGGCCTAATCCCTTATTCACCCCTCCACTTT
NA,TRBJ1-6,NA,TRBV28,CASSSGTQNRYNSPLHF,TGTGCCAGCAGCTCCGGGACTCAAAACCGGTATAATTCACCCCTCCACTTT
TRBD1,TRBJ1-2,NA,TRBV4-1,CASSQETGTGGVGYTF,TGCGCCAGCAGCCAAGAAACCGGGACAGGGGGCGTTGGCTACACCTTC
NA,TRBJ2-5,once,TRBV5-1,CASSVFGGSEETQYF,TGCGCCAGCAGCGTCTTTGGGGGCTCGGAAGAGACCCAGTACTTC
NA,TRBJ1-2,NA,TRBV28,CASSLVSGSLNYGYTF,TGTGCCAGCAGTTTAGTGTCAGGTTCACTTAACTATGGCTACACCTTC
NA,TRBJ2-1,few,TRBV3-1/TRBV3-2,CASSHSGWGYIILNEQFF,TGTGCCAGCAGCCACAGCGGTTGGGGTTATATTATTTTAAATGAGCAGTTCTTC
NA,TRBJ1-6,NA,TRBV30,CAWTSQYNSPLHF,TGTGCCTGGACTTCACAGTATAATTCACCCCTCCACTTT
TRBD1,TRBJ1-1,NA,TRBV28,CASIAGTGGTEAFF,TGTGCCAGCATCGCCGGGACAGGGGGAACTGAAGCTTTCTTT
TRBD1,TRBJ1-1,once,TRBV29-1,CSVVQGVTEAFF,TGCAGCGTCGTCCAGGGGGTCACTGAAGCTTTCTTT
NA,TRBJ1-1,NA,TRBV19,CASRGHPEATEAFF,TGTGCCAGTAGGGGACACCCTGAGGCAACTGAAGCTTTCTTT
TRBD1,TRBJ1-2,NA,TRBV5-1,CASSGQGSGYTF,TGCGCCAGCAGCGGACAGGGTTCAGGCTACACCTTC
TRBD2,TRBJ2-5,NA,TRBV28,CASSPRGDGNRPQYF,TGTGCCAGCAGTCCCCGGGGGGATGGGAATCGGCCCCAGTACTTC
TRBD1,TRBJ2-7,NA,TRBV28,CASRQRQGTPSYEQYF,TGTGCCAGCAGACAACGACAGGGCACCCCTTCCTACGAGCAGTACTTC
TRBD2,TRBJ2-3,NA,TRBV9,CASSASLAGHADTQYF,TGTGCCAGCAGCGCCTCGCTAGCGGGACACGCAGATACGCAGTATTTT
NA,TRBJ2-1,NA,TRBV6-1,CASSESQGPYNEQFF,TGTGCCAGCAGTGAATCTCAGGGCCCCTACAATGAGCAGTTCTTC
TRBD1,TRBJ1-4,NA,TRBV5-1,CASSPGQFNEKLFF,TGCGCCAGCAGCCCGGGACAGTTTAATGAAAAACTGTTTTTT
TRBD1,TRBJ2-7,NA,TRBV18,CASSYSGTGIVEQYF,TGTGCCAGCTCGTATTCCGGGACAGGGATCGTCGAGCAGTACTTC
TRBD1,TRBJ2-7,NA,TRBV3-1/TRBV3-2,CASPHRPWRLPGQGGEQYF,TGTGCCAGCCCCCACAGGCCCTGGCGACTCCCGGGACAGGGAGGCGAGCAGTACTTC
TRBD1,TRBJ1-1,NA,TRBV5-8,CASSRGTTGGTEAFF,TGTGCCAGCAGCCGCGGGACGACAGGGGGAACTGAAGCTTTCTTT
NA,TRBJ1-2,once,TRBV28,CASSLGRLSGGYTF,TGTGCCAGCAGTTTGGGTCGATTATCGGGTGGCTACACCTTC
TRBD1,TRBJ1-6,NA,TRBV10-1,CASSGGTAGNSPLHF,TGCGCCAGCAGTGGAGGGACAGCTGGTAATTCACCCCTCCACTTT
NA,TRBJ1-1,NA,TRBV3-1/TRBV3-2,CASSAGPMNTEAFF,TGTGCCAGCAGCGCGGGACCGATGAACACTGAAGCTTTCTTT
TRBD2,TRBJ2-3,once,TRBV5-1,CASSLRAGGPGGTDTQYF,TGCGCCAGCAGCTTGAGAGCGGGAGGGCCTGGGGGCACAGATACGCAGTATTTT
NA,TRBJ1-2,NA,TRBV19,CASNRQIANYGYTF,TGTGCCAGTAATCGTCAGATCGCTAACTATGGCTACACCTTC
NA,TRBJ2-5,NA,TRBV2,CASSLRSQETQYF,TGTGCCAGCAGCCTTCGGAGCCAAGAGACCCAGTACTTC
NA,TRBJ2-7,NA,TRBV11-2,CASSPIQRTKVPYEQYF,TGTGCCAGCAGCCCAATCCAACGGACTAAAGTTCCCTACGAGCAGTACTTC
TRBD1,TRBJ2-7,few,TRBV2,CASSVRQGAYEQYF,TGTGCCAGCAGTGTCCGTCAGGGGGCCTACGAGCAGTACTTC
NA,TRBJ1-2,NA,TRBV12-3/TRBV12-4,CASSPDRQGYTF,TGTGCCAGCAGTCCCGACAGGCAGGGCTACACCTTC